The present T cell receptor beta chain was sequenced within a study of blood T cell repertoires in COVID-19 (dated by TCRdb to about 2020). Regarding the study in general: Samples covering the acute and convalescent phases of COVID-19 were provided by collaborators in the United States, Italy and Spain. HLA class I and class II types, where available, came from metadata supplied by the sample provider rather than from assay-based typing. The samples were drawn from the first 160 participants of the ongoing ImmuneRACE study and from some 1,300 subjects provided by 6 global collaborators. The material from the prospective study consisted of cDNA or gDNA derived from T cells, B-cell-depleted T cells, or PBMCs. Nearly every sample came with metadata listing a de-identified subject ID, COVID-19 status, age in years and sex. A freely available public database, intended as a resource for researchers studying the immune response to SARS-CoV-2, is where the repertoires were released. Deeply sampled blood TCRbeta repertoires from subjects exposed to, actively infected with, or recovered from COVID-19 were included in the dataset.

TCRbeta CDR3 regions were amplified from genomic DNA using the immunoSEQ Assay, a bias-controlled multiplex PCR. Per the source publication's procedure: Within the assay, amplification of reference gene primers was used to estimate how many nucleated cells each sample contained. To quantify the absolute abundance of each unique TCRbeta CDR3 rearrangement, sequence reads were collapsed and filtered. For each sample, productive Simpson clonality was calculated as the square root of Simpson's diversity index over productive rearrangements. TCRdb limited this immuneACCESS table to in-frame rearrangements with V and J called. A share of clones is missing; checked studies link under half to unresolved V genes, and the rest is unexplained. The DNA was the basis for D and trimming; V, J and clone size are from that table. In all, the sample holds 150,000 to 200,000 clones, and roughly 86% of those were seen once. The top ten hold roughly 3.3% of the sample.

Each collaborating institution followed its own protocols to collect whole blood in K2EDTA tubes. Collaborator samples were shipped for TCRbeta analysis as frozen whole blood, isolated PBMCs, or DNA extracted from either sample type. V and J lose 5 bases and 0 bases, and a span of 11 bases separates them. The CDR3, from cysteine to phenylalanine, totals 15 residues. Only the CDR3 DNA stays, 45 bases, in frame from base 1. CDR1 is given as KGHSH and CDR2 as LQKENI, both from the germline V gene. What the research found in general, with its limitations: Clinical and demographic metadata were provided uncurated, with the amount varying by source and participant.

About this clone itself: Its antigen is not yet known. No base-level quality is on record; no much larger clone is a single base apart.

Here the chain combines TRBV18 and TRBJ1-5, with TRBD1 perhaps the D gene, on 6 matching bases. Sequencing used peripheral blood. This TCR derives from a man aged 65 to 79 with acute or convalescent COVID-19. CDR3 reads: CASSDQGRSNQPQHF. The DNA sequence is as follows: TGTGCCAGCTCAGACCAGGGGCGTAGCAATCAGCCCCAGCATTTT.